This entry lists 13 T cell receptor beta chains sequenced from one sample in a study of T-cell memory formation after mild COVID-19. Each CDR3 protein is one row after TCRdb ran MiXCR on the 5' RACE reads. The table includes approximately 230,000 distinct CDR3 sequences, 15% to 20% detected once. The sequenced material came from PBMCs or a T cell subset sorted from them (not recorded which). These receptors were taken from a man between 18 and 29 years old who had mild COVID-19 (a few samples of this study predate the infection). Cell type and time point are not known.

This clonotype appeared a few times. The gene calls are TRBV18 and TRBJ2-3; D not resolved. CDR3 length: 11 amino acids. Trimming left V 6 bases short and J 6 bases short, with 7 bases between. The germline gives CDR1 KGHSH, CDR2 LQKENI. The CDR3 protein is CASSPWDTQYF. As DNA, the CDR3 is TGTGCCAGCTCCCCTTGGGATACGCAGTATTTT.

This sequence joins TRBV5-1 and TRBJ1-5; TRBD1 might be the D (5 bases). V lost 0 bases and J lost 6, with 16 bases in between. The CDR3 contains 16 residues. Germline assignment: CDR1 SGHRS and CDR2 YFSETQ. For the CDR3, the DNA is TGCGCCAGCAGCTTGGCAGGGACCGGCGGAGGTCAGCCCCAGCATTTT. This codes for CASSLAGTGGGQPQHF.

The CDR3 region has the DNA TGCAGTGCCGGGGGCGGGGACCGCGGTCGGAACACTGAAGCTTTCTTT. Its translation is CSAGGGDRGRNTEAFF. The V gene is TRBV20-1, the J gene TRBJ1-1; maybe TRBD1 (6 bases). Germline CDR1 reads DFQATT; CDR2 reads SNEGSKA (reference sequence). The CDR3 contains 16 residues. The ends were cut back, 6 bases at V and 1 base at J, with 21 bases in the middle.

This clonotype was seen a single time. The chain employs TRBV10-3 and TRBJ2-2; D possibly corresponds to TRBD1 (5 bases). The CDR3 length is 14 residues. V lost 3 bases, J lost 8 bases, and 13 bases lay in between. CDR1 is ENHRY, CDR2 SYGVKD, per germline. The CDR3 reads CAISDGARTGELFF. CDR3 DNA sequence: TGTGCCATCAGTGATGGGGCGCGGACAGGGGAGCTGTTTTTT.

This clonotype was counted a single time. This chain connects TRBV20-1 to TRBJ2-5; D is undetermined. V was shortened by 4 bases and J by 7 bases, with 10 bases between the two germline ends. CDR1 and CDR2 (germline): DFQATT, SNEGSKA (reference sequence). This CDR3 is 11 amino acids long. The CDR3 bases are TGCAGTGCTACCCTAGTAGGGACCCAGTACTTC. Translation gives CSATLVGTQYF.

The sample holds many counts of this clonotype. The CDR3 spells CASSQDRGPYGYTF. The CDR3 nucleotides read TGCGCCAGCAGCCAAGATCGGGGGCCTTATGGCTACACCTTC. V gene TRBV4-1 combines with J gene TRBJ1-2; maybe TRBD1 (6 bases). Germline assignment: CDR1 MGHRA and CDR2 YSYEKL. This CDR3 region has 14 residues. V was trimmed by 0 bases and J by 5 bases, leaving 10 bases between them.

The gene calls are TRBV6-2 or TRBV6-3 and TRBJ2-6; maybe TRBD1 (5 bases). Germline assignment: CDR1 MNHEY and CDR2 SVGEGT. CDR3 length equals 15 residues. The germline V and J ends were trimmed by 6 bases and 0 bases, with 9 bases remaining between them. The CDR3 DNA is TGTGCCAGCAGAAGAGACAGCTCTGGGGCCAACGTCCTGACTTTC. Its protein product is CASRRDSSGANVLTF.

This clonotype occurred a few times. This chain links TRBV28 with TRBJ1-4; maybe TRBD1 (6 bases). Trimming cost V 4 bases and J 12 bases, with 12 bases left between them. This CDR3 has 12 amino acids. CDR1 and CDR2 from the germline V gene are MDHEN and SYDVKM. The CDR3 region has the DNA TGTGCCAGCAGTTCTTACAGGGCGGAACTGTTTTTT. Amino acids: CASSSYRAELFF.

The V and J genes are TRBV4-3 and TRBJ2-5; 9 nucleotides align to TRBD1. This CDR3 comprises 19 residues. Unmatched junction bases numbered 19, after V lost 3 bases and J lost 5 bases. Germline values: CDR1 LGHNA, CDR2 YSLEER. CDR3 bases: TGCGCCAGCAGCCAGGACCTCGGAGGGTCGACAGGGGGGGTGGAGACCCAGTACTTC. It specifies CASSQDLGGSTGGVETQYF.

The V and J genes are TRBV6-2 or TRBV6-3 and TRBJ2-1, with a tentative D call TRBD2 (6 bases). The CDR3 contains 13 residues. CDR1 MNHEY and CDR2 SVGEGT come from the germline V gene. Trimming shortened V by 5 bases and J by 6 bases, and 11 bases separated the two germline ends. CDR3 protein: CASSPLALNEQFF. For the CDR3, the DNA is TGTGCCAGCAGTCCTCTAGCGCTCAATGAGCAGTTCTTC.

This clonotype was seen a handful of times. Here the CDR3 DNA reads TGTGCCAGCAGTTACCGGCACCCGAACACTGAAGCTTTCTTT. Its translation: CASSYRHPNTEAFF. This chain connects TRBV6-2 or TRBV6-3 to TRBJ1-1; D uncertain. Trimming stripped 2 bases from V and 1 base from J, with 8 bases between. Germline-derived CDR1 and CDR2 are MNHEY and SVGEGT. This CDR3 contains 14 residues.

This clonotype turned up a few times. This chain uses TRBV11-2 with TRBJ1-1, with D unresolved. Trimming took 4 bases from V and 6 from J, leaving 18 bases between them. Germline lookup yields CDR1 SGHAT and CDR2 FQNNGV. The CDR3 is made up of 15 amino acids. CDR3 DNA: TGTGCCAGCAGCTCCCCGGGAGTCCGGTACGCTGAAGCTTTCTTT. Translating gives CASSSPGVRYAEAFF.

The sample holds a few counts of this clonotype. The chain links TRBV7-2 to TRBJ2-5; D might be TRBD2 (6 bases). Trimming removed 1 base from V and 3 bases from J, with 6 bases in between. The length of the CDR3 is 13 residues. Per germline, CDR1 SGHTA and CDR2 FQGNSA. The CDR3 region has the DNA TGTGCCAGCAGCTTAGTAGCGGAAGAGACCCAGTACTTC. This codes for CASSLVAEETQYF.